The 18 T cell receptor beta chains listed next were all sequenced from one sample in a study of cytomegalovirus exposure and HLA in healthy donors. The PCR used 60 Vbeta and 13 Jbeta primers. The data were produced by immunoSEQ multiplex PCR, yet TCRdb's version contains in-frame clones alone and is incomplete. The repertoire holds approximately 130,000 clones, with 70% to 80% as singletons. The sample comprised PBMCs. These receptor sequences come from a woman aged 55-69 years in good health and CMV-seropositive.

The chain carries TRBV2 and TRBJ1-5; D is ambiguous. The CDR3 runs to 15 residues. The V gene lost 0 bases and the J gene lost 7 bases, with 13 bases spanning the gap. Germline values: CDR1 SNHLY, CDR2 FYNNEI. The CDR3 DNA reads TGTGCCAGCAGTGAAGCATGGGCAGAAAGGCAGCCCCAGCATTTT. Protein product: CASSEAWAERQPQHF.

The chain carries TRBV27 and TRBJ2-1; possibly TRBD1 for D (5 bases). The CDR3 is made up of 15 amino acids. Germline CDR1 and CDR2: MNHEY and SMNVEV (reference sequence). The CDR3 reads CAAGQGWSSYNEQFF. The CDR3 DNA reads TGTGCAGCTGGCCAGGGATGGAGCTCCTACAATGAGCAGTTCTTC.

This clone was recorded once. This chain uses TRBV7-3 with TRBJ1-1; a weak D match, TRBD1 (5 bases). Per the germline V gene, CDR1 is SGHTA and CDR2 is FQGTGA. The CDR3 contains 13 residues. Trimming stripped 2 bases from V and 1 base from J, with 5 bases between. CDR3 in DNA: TGTGCCAGCAGCTTAGACAGGAACACTGAAGCTTTCTTT. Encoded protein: CASSLDRNTEAFF.

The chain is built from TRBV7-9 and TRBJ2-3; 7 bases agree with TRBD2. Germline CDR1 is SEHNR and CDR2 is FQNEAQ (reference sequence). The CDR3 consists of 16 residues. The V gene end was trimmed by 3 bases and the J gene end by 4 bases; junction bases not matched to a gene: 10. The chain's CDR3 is CASSLKGGRGADTQYF. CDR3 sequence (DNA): TGTGCCAGCAGCTTGAAGGGAGGTCGGGGGGCAGATACGCAGTATTTT.

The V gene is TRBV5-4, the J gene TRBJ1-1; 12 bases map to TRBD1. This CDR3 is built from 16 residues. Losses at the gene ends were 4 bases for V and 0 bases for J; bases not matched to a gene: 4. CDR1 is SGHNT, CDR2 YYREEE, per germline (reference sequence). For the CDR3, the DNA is TGTGCCAGCAGCCTAGGGACAGGGGGCATGAACACTGAAGCTTTCTTT. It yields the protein CASSLGTGGMNTEAFF.

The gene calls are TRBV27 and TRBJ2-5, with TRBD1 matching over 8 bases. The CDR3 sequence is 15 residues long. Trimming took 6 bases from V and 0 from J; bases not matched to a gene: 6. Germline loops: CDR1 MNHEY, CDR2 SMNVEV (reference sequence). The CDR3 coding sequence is TGTGCCAGCAGGGTACAGGGGGACCACCAAGAGACCCAGTACTTC. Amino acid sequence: CASRVQGDHQETQYF.

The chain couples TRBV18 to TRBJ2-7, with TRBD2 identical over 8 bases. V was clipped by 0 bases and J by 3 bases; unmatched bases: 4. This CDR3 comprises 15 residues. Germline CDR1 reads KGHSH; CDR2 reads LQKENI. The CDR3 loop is CASSPPQRGYYEQYF. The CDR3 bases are TGTGCCAGCTCACCACCCCAGCGGGGGTACTACGAGCAGTACTTC.

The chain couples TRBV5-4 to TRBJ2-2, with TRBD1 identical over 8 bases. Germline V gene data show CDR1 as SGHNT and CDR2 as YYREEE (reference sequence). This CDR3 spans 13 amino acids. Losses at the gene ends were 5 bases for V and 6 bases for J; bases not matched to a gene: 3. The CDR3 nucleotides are TGTGCCAGCAGTTCGGACAGGGCCGGGGAGCTGTTTTTT. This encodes CASSSDRAGELFF.

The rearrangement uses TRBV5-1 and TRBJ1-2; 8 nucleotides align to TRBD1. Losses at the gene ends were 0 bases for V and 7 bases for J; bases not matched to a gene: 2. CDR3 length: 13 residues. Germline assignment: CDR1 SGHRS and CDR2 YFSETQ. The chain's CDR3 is CASSLDRGSGYTF. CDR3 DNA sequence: TGCGCCAGCAGCTTGGACAGGGGGTCTGGCTACACCTTC.

In DNA form, the CDR3 reads TGTGCCAGCAGCGTGACAGGACAGGCCTTAGGCGAGCAGTACTTC. It yields the protein CASSVTGQALGEQYF. This chain links TRBV9 with TRBJ2-7; 7 bases map to TRBD1. CDR3 length equals 15 residues. Germline V gives CDR1 SGDLS, CDR2 YYNGEE. Trimming took 2 bases from V and 6 from J; bases not matched to a gene: 11.

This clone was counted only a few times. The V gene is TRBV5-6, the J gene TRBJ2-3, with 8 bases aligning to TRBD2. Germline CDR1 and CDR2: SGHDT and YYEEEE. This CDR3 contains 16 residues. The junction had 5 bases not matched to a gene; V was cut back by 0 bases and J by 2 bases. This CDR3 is CASSLVPAGVTDTQYF. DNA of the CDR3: TGTGCCAGCAGCTTGGTTCCAGCGGGGGTCACAGATACGCAGTATTTT.

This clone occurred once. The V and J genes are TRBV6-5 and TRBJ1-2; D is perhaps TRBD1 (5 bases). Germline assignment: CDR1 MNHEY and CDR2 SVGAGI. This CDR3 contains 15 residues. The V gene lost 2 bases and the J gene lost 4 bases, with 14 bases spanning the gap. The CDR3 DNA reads TGTGCCAGCAGTTACATGACAGCCTCTTTCTATGGCTACACCTTC. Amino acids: CASSYMTASFYGYTF.

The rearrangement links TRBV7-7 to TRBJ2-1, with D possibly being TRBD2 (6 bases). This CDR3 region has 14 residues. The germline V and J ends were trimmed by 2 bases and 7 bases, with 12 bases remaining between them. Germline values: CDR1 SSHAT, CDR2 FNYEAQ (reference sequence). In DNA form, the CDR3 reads TGTGCCAGCAGCTTATCTACTAGCTGGAATGAGCAGTTCTTC. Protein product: CASSLSTSWNEQFF.

In nucleotides, the CDR3 is TGCAGCGGGGACAGGGGGCGCGGTGAGCAGTTCTTC. This translates into CSGDRGRGEQFF. V gene TRBV29-1 combines with J gene TRBJ2-1; 12 bases match TRBD1. From germline, CDR1 is SQVTM and CDR2 ANQGSEA. The CDR3 length is 12 residues. V shed 7 bases and J 9 bases; nucleotides not matched to a gene: 4.

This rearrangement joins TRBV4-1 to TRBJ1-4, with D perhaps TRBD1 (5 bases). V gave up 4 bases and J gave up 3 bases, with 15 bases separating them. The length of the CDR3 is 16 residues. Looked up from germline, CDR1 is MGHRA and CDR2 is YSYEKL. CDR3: CASSLARGGSNEKLFF. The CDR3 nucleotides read TGCGCCAGCAGCCTGGCACGCGGGGGATCTAATGAAAAACTGTTTTTT.

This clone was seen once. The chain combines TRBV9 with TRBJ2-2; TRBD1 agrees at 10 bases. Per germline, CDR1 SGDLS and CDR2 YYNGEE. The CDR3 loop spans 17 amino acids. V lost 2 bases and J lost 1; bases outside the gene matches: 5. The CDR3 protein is CASSVLGQGGNTGELFF. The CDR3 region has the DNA TGTGCCAGCAGCGTTTTAGGACAGGGGGGGAACACCGGGGAGCTGTTTTTT.

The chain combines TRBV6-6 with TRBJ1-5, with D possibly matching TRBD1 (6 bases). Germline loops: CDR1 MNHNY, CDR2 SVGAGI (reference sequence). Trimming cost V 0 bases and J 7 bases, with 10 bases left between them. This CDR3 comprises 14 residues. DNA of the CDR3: TGTGCCAGCAGTTACTCACAGGGACGGCAGCCCCAGCATTTT. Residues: CASSYSQGRQPQHF.

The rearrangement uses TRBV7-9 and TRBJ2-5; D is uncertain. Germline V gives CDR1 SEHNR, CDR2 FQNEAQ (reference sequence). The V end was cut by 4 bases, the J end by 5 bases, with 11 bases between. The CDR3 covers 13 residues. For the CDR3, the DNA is TGTGCCAGCAGCTCGCGAGCCGGGGAGACCCAGTACTTC. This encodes CASSSRAGETQYF. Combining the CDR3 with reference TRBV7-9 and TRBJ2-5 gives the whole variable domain DTGVSQNPRHKITKRGQNVTFRCDPISEHNRLYWYRQTLGQGPEFLTYFQNEAQLEKSRLLSDRFSAERPKGSFSTLEIQRTEQGDSAMYLCASSSRAGETQYFGPGTRLLVL.